This T cell receptor beta chain was recorded in a study of blood T cells in healthy people across ages. Study results and caveats: Comparison with aged donors showed that long-lived donors had more naive CD4+ cells and higher diversity.

Germline V CDR1 and CDR2: MNHEY, SMNVEV (reference sequence). The length of the CDR3 is 14 residues. For the second PCR, which ran for roughly 7 to 11 cycles, a sample-barcoded 5' primer and a J-beta primer mix were used. TCRdb re-analysed the 5' RACE reads in MiXCR, keeping a single row per CDR3 protein. Among some 1.1 million distinct CDR3 sequences, more than 30% were seen once, and the ten largest hold about an eighth. This clonotype was observed a single time. Its antigen remains unidentified. This may be a read error: a much more frequent sequence differs by one nucleotide. The TCR was taken from a man aged 18 to 35 in good health. This chain joins TRBV27 and TRBJ2-1; D is perhaps TRBD1 (6 bases). Sequencing was done on a sample of blood. The CDR3, as DNA: TGTGCCAGCAATCCAGGGGTAAGCTACGATGAGCAGTTCTTC. The encoded protein is CASNPGVSYDEQFF.